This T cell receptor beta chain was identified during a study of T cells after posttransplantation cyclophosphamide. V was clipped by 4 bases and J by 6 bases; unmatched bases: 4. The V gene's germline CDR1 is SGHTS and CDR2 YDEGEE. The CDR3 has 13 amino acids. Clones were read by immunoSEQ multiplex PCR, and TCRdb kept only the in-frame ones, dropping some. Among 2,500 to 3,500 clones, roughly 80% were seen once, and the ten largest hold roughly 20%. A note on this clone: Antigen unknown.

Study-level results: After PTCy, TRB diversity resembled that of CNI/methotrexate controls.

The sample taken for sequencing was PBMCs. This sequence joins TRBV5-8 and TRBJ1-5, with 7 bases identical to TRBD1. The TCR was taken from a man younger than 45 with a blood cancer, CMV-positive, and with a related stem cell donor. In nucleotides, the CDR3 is TGTGCCAGCAGCAGCAGGGGGGTTCAGCCCCAGCATTTT. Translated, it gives CASSSRGVQPQHF.